These T cell receptor beta chains were read from a single sample in a study of regulatory T cells in long-lasting Graves disease. Each CDR3 protein is one row after TCRdb ran MiXCR on the multiplex PCR reads. The sample has 300,000 or so distinct CDR3 sequences, 15% to 20% seen once; the top ten hold roughly 27%. The sequences come from peripheral blood mononuclear cells (PBMCs), collected when the disease was refractory, from a patient treated with antithyroid drugs. The receptors were gathered from a female donor with Graves disease. Both conserved end residues are part of each CDR3. The order of the fields is D gene, J gene, V gene, clone size, CDR3 protein, CDR3 DNA. The D gene is left open where the match is weak. Size is omitted from some rows. Given values are once, few, many or a class for expanded clones.

>TRBD1|TRBJ1-2|TRBV7-2|.
CASSLGQANNYGYTF
TGTGCCAGCAGCCTAGGACAGGCCAATAACTATGGCTACACCTTC
>.|TRBJ1-5|TRBV7-4|few
CASSPTSKRPYRTQHF
TGTGCCAGCAGCCCCACCTCCAAGAGACCGTATAGGACCCAGCATTTT
>.|TRBJ1-3|TRBV10-3|.
CAISSKVGGTSGNTIYF
TGTGCCATCAGTTCGAAAGTAGGGGGGACGTCCGGGAACACCATATATTTT
>.|TRBJ2-4|TRBV30|many
CAWARGGGDIQYF
TGTGCCTGGGCCCGAGGGGGGGGGGACATTCAGTACTTC
>.|TRBJ1-1|TRBV6-1|.
CASSEVRMNTEAFF
TGTGCCAGCAGTGAAGTACGGATGAACACTGAAGCTTTCTTT
>TRBD1|TRBJ1-5|TRBV30|many
CAWGDRESSQPQHF
TGTGCCTGGGGAGACAGGGAGAGTAGTCAGCCCCAGCATTTT
>TRBD1|TRBJ1-1|TRBV29-1|few
CSVARQGTNTEAFF
TGCAGCGTTGCCAGACAGGGCACGAACACTGAAGCTTTCTTT
>.|TRBJ1-6|TRBV7-9|once
CASSLGGPYSPLHF
TGTGCCAGCAGCTTAGGGGGACCGTATTCACCCCTCCACTTT
>TRBD2|TRBJ2-2|TRBV19|.
CASRLLGEGNTGELFF
TGTGCCAGTAGGCTCCTAGGGGAGGGGAACACCGGGGAGCTGTTTTTT
>.|TRBJ2-7|TRBV5-1|.
CASSSLGGAYEQYF
TGCGCCAGCAGCTCCCTTGGTGGAGCCTACGAGCAGTACTTC
>.|TRBJ1-1|TRBV6-5|.
CASSYSWTLMGGDTEALF
TGTGCCAGCAGTTACTCGTGGACTCTAATGGGGGGTGACACTGAAGCTCTCTTT
>TRBD1|TRBJ1-2|TRBV7-8|many
CASSLEGQAYYGYTF
TGTGCCAGCAGCTTAGAGGGACAGGCTTACTATGGCTACACCTTC
>TRBD2|TRBJ2-5|TRBV4-1|many
CASSQRGGTETQYF
TGCGCCAGCAGCCAACGGGGGGGGACGGAGACCCAGTACTTC
>.|TRBJ2-7|TRBV27|many
CASSLSHRANEQYF
TGTGCCAGCAGTTTATCCCACAGGGCTAACGAGCAGTACTTC
>.|TRBJ1-4|TRBV19|few
CASTTTGSGWNEKLFF
TGTGCCAGTACCACCACGGGATCGGGGTGGAATGAAAAACTGTTTTTT
>.|TRBJ2-7|TRBV20-1|few
CSARLAGAHEQYF
TGCAGTGCTAGATTGGCAGGGGCCCACGAGCAGTACTTC
>TRBD1|TRBJ2-7|TRBV4-1|.
CASSQDTGQGAYEQYF
TGCGCCAGCAGCCAAGATACGGGGCAGGGGGCCTACGAGCAGTACTTC
>.|TRBJ1-4|TRBV2|many
CASSEQGGSFEKLFF
TGTGCCAGCAGTGAACAAGGGGGTAGTTTTGAAAAACTGTTTTTT
>.|TRBJ2-2|TRBV30|many
CAWSVLQGIGELFF
TGTGCCTGGAGTGTCTTGCAGGGCATCGGGGAGCTGTTTTTT
>.|TRBJ2-3|TRBV28|.
CASRPRGRHTQYF
TGTGCCAGCAGGCCTCGGGGACGGCATACGCAGTATTTT
>.|TRBJ1-2|TRBV6-1|many
CASSLGGTYGYTF
TGTGCCAGCAGTCTCGGGGGGACTTATGGCTACACCTTC
>.|TRBJ1-1|TRBV7-2|many
CASSRGATEAFF
TGTGCCAGCAGTCGGGGGGCCACTGAAGCTTTCTTT
>TRBD2|TRBJ2-7|TRBV7-9|many
CASSFTTSASYEQYF
TGTGCCAGCAGCTTTACGACTAGCGCATCCTACGAGCAGTACTTC
>.|TRBJ2-2|TRBV30|many
CAWSAPWDTGELFF
TGTGCCTGGAGTGCCCCTTGGGACACCGGGGAGCTGTTTTTT
>.|TRBJ1-1|TRBV18|.
CASSHRGWEKTEAFF
TGTGCCAGCTCGCACCGGGGATGGGAGAAAACTGAAGCTTTCTTT
>TRBD1|TRBJ1-1|TRBV5-1|many
CASSGGQRNTEAFF
TGCGCCAGCAGCGGGGGACAGAGGAACACTGAAGCTTTCTTT
>TRBD1|TRBJ1-2|TRBV2|many
CASSEGQGNYGYTF
TGTGCCAGCAGTGAAGGACAGGGGAACTATGGCTACACCTTC
>TRBD1|TRBJ1-5|TRBV6-1|many
CASSAVQGSYQPQHF
TGTGCCAGCAGTGCTGTACAGGGGTCCTATCAGCCCCAGCATTTT
>.|TRBJ1-1|TRBV27|many
CASRPDRHYTEAFF
TGTGCCAGCAGGCCCGACAGGCACTACACTGAAGCTTTCTTT
>.|TRBJ1-3|TRBV7-9|.
CASSLEGAVTGNTIYF
TGTGCCAGCAGCTTAGAAGGCGCCGTCACTGGAAACACCATATATTTT
>.|TRBJ2-7|TRBV20-1|many
CSARDPIANEQYF
TGCAGTGCTAGAGATCCTATAGCCAACGAGCAGTACTTC
>.|TRBJ2-5|TRBV7-9|many
CASSLGPYWETQYF
TGTGCCAGCAGCCTGGGACCTTACTGGGAGACCCAGTACTTC
>TRBD2|TRBJ2-1|TRBV28|many
CASSSRLAGGQETQFF
TGTGCCAGCAGTTCCAGACTAGCGGGAGGACAAGAGACCCAGTTCTTC
>TRBD1|TRBJ1-6|TRBV7-2|many
CASSPRQGSSPLHF
TGTGCCAGCAGCCCCCGACAGGGGAGTTCACCCCTCCACTTT
>TRBD2|TRBJ2-5|TRBV20-1|.
CSAREGGGETQYF
TGCAGTGCTAGAGAGGGGGGGGGGGAGACCCAGTACTTC
>.|TRBJ1-5|TRBV15|many
CATSRGGTNQPQHF
TGTGCCACCAGCAGGGGGGGGACAAATCAGCCCCAGCATTTT
>.|TRBJ1-6|TRBV9|.
CASSVDRSPLHF
TGTGCCAGCAGCGTAGATCGTTCACCCCTCCACTTT
>.|TRBJ1-5|TRBV12-3/TRBV12-4|many
CASSPRKQPQHF
TGTGCCAGCAGTCCGAGGAAACAGCCCCAGCATTTT
>TRBD1|TRBJ2-5|TRBV7-9|few
CASRPMGQGTSRETQYF
TGTGCCAGCAGACCAATGGGACAGGGCACCAGTAGGGAGACCCAGTACTTC
>TRBD1|TRBJ2-7|TRBV4-2|.
CASGEDRGSYEQYF
TGTGCCAGCGGCGAAGACAGGGGCTCCTACGAGCAGTACTTC
>TRBD1|TRBJ2-7|TRBV6-2/TRBV6-3|many
CASSYSRDRGYEQYF
TGTGCCAGCAGTTACTCGAGGGACAGGGGCTACGAGCAGTACTTC
>.|TRBJ1-2|TRBV7-3|.
CASSPEGGRASYGYTF
TGTGCCAGCAGCCCGGAGGGAGGCAGGGCCTCCTATGGCTACACCTTC
>.|TRBJ2-2|TRBV3-1|.
CASKRGGTGELFF
TGTGCCAGCAAGAGGGGTGGCACCGGGGAGCTGTTTTTT
>.|TRBJ1-5|TRBV7-8|.
CASSQDQIHQPQHF
TGTGCCAGCAGCCAGGACCAGATCCATCAGCCCCAGCATTTT
>.|TRBJ1-5|TRBV7-3|few
CAGTCGVPAPYQPQHF
TGTGCCGGAACCTGTGGAGTACCGGCCCCCTATCAGCCCCAGCATTTT
>.|TRBJ1-1|TRBV3-1|many
CASSPAENTEAFF
TGTGCCAGCAGCCCTGCCGAAAACACTGAAGCTTTCTTT
>TRBD2|TRBJ2-7|TRBV7-8|.
CASSPAGTSGRAFYEQYF
TGTGCCAGCAGCCCCGCCGGGACTAGCGGGAGGGCCTTCTACGAGCAGTACTTC
>.|TRBJ2-7|TRBV6-1|many
CASSHSLGSAYEQYF
TGTGCCAGCAGTCACAGCCTTGGGTCCGCCTACGAGCAGTACTTC
>.|TRBJ2-2|TRBV28|many
CASSYVLVKPSGELFF
TGTGCCAGCAGTTACGTCCTAGTCAAGCCCTCCGGGGAGCTGTTTTTT